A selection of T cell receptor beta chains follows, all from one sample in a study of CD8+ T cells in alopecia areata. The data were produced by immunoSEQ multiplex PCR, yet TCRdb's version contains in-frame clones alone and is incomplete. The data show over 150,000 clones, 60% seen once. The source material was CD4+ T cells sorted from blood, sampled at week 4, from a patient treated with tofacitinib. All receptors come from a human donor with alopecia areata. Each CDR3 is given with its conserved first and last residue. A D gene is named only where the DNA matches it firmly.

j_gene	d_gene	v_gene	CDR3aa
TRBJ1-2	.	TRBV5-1	CASSLAGSANYGYTF
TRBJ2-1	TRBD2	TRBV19	CASTPSPREGMDEQFF
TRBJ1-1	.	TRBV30	CAWSGQSYTEAFF
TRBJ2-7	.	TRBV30	CAWSASPLEQYF
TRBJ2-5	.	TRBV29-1	CSVEQGSQETQYF
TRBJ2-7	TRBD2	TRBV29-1	CSVPSGRSSYEQYF
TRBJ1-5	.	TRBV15	CATSRDRGGGRGQPQHF
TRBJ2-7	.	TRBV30	CAWSVRLSYEQYF
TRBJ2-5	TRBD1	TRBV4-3	CASSQGDRGLVTQYF
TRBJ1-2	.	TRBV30	CAWISPSSSYGYTF
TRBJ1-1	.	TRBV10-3	CAISERGGAQRTNTEAFF
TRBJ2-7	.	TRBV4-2	CASSRTGGSPYEQYF
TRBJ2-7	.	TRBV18	CASSPAGRRGEQYF
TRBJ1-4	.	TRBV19	CASTRAPTREKLFF
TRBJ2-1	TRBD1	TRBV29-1	CSVDFTGGSYNEQFF
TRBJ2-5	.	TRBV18	CASSPGLDGRTQYF
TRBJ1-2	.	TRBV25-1	CASSRGAGYGYTF
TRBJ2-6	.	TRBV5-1	CASSLDSGANVLTF
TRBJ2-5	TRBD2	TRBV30	CAWSVLPGGIRRLETQYF
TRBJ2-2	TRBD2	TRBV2	CASSPISGTNTGELFF
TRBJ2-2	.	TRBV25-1	CASSVLAAGELFF
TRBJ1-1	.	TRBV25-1	CASSERPGTEAFF
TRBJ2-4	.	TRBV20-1	CSHRTQAIQYF
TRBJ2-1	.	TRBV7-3	CASRLGSQGSEQFF
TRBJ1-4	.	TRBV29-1	CSVVGEVAEKLFF
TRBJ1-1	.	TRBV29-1	CSVRPGMGGTEAFF
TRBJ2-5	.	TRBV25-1	CASSESQKEFGTQYF
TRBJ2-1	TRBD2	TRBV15	CATSRELAPGTTANEQFF
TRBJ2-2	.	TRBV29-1	CSVAGVGGGELFF
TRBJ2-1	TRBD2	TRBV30	CAFSGGQVYNEQFF
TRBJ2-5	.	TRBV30	CAWTSNQETQYF
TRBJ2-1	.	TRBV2	CASRATSYNEQFF
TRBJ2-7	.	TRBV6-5	CASSRPGDGAEQYF
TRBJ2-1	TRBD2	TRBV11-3	CASSPESGRANEQFF
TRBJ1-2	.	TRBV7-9	CASSPETANYGYTF
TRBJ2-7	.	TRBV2	CASSVETGRYEQYF
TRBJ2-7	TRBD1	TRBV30	CAWSPGTGIYEQYF
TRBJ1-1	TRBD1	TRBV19	CASFPPGGVGYTEAFF
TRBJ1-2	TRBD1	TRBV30	CAWSVYSSGTGDGYTF
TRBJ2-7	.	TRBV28	CASTRPPYEQYF
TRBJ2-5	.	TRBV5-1	CASSLGLETQYF
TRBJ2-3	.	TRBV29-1	CSVEQSATSTDTQYF
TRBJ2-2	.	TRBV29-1	CSVAGGTKNTGELFF
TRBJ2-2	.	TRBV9	CASSTPTGELFF
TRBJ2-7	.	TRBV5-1	CASSLAPRASYEQYF
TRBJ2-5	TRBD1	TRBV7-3	CASSFTGQGETQYF
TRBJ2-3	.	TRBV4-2	CASTTSAALDTDTQYF
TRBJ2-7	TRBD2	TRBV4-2	CASSQDGRGTGQYF
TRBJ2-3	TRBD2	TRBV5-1	CASAELAEVDTQYF
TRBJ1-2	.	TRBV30	CAWSASGSNYGYTF
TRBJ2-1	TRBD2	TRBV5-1	CASSWTSGSEQFF